A selection of T cell receptor beta chains follows, all from one sample in a study of OX40 agonist ivuxolimab in advanced cancers. Assay: immunoSEQ multiplex PCR; the TCRdb copy retains only in-frame clones and omits some. The sample holds just over 70,000 clones; less than 90% are singletons and the top ten take around 0.73%. This specimen was CD4+ or CD8+ T cells sorted from blood, taken in a trial of the OX40 agonist ivuxolimab. The receptor set was obtained from an adult with an advanced solid tumor such as melanoma, head and neck, liver or kidney cancer. CDR3s include the opening cysteine and the closing phenylalanine or tryptophan. A D gene is named only where the DNA matches it firmly. Size tells how often a clone was seen (once, few, many) or the class of an expanded clone, and some rows leave it out.

J: TRBJ2-5; size: .; D: TRBD1; V: TRBV6-1; length: 14; DNA: TGTGCCAGCAGTCCACGGACAGGTGGAGTGACCCAGTACTTC; CDR3: CASSPRTGGVTQYF
J: TRBJ1-4; size: .; D: .; V: TRBV5-6; length: 13; DNA: TGTGCCAGCAGCTTTGGAGGAGGGGCAAAGCTGTTTTTT; CDR3: CASSFGGGAKLFF
J: TRBJ2-1; size: few; D: TRBD2; V: TRBV7-9; length: 17; DNA: TGTGCCAGCAGCCCGCTTCCTACTAGCGGGGGGGTTAATGAGCAGTTCTTC; CDR3: CASSPLPTSGGVNEQFF
J: TRBJ2-7; size: .; D: .; V: TRBV10-3; length: 11; DNA: TGTGCCATCAGTCTCGACCACGAGCAGTACTTC; CDR3: CAISLDHEQYF
J: TRBJ1-1; size: .; D: .; V: TRBV19; length: 13; DNA: TGTGCCAGTACCGCCTTTCGGGGCACTGAAGCTTTCTTT; CDR3: CASTAFRGTEAFF
J: TRBJ1-6; size: .; D: .; V: TRBV7-9; length: 13; DNA: TGTGCCAGCAGCTTAGGCGCGGAATCACCCCTCCACTTT; CDR3: CASSLGAESPLHF
J: TRBJ1-2; size: .; D: .; V: TRBV10-3; length: 16; DNA: TGTGCCATCACCGAACGGCCAACCGGGACCGGCTATGGCTACACCTTC; CDR3: CAITERPTGTGYGYTF
J: TRBJ1-5; size: .; D: TRBD1; V: TRBV19; length: 14; DNA: TGTGCCAGTCGCGACAGGGAACGCAATCAGCCCCAGCATTTT; CDR3: CASRDRERNQPQHF
J: TRBJ1-2; size: .; D: .; V: TRBV19; length: 12; DNA: TGTGCCAGTAGTACTGTGCCCGGGACGGCGGTTTTC; CDR3: CASSTVPGTAVF
J: TRBJ2-1; size: .; D: .; V: TRBV5-6; length: 13; DNA: TGTGCCAGCAGCCGGGACATAGGCAATGAGCAGTTCTTC; CDR3: CASSRDIGNEQFF
J: TRBJ1-2; size: .; D: .; V: TRBV5-1; length: 15; DNA: TGCGCCAGCAGCTTTCGGGGGTTCGGCAGAGATGGCTACACCTTC; CDR3: CASSFRGFGRDGYTF
J: TRBJ2-4; size: .; D: .; V: TRBV7-2; length: 17; DNA: TGTGCCAGCAGCCCAGAAGGCTGGGGACTAGCCAAAAACATTCAGTACTTC; CDR3: CASSPEGWGLAKNIQYF
J: TRBJ1-2; size: once; D: TRBD1; V: TRBV6-5; length: 13; DNA: TGTGCCAGCAGGACCGGGACAGGCTATGGCTACACCTTC; CDR3: CASRTGTGYGYTF
J: TRBJ2-5; size: .; D: .; V: TRBV18; length: 13; DNA: TGTGCCAGCTCACAAGATCTCGTAGAGACCCAGTACTTC; CDR3: CASSQDLVETQYF
J: TRBJ1-2; size: .; D: .; V: TRBV28; length: 17; DNA: TGTGCCAGCAGTTTAGGAGGGCAGGTCTCTATCTACTATGGCTACACCTTC; CDR3: CASSLGGQVSIYYGYTF
J: TRBJ2-1; size: .; D: .; V: TRBV4-3; length: 15; DNA: TGCGCCAGCAGCCAAGATTGGGACTCGGTAAAGGAGCAGTTCTTC; CDR3: CASSQDWDSVKEQFF
J: TRBJ1-6; size: .; D: .; V: TRBV28; length: 14; DNA: TGTGCCAGCAAACTAGGACAGAATAATTCACCCCTCCACTTT; CDR3: CASKLGQNNSPLHF
J: TRBJ2-7; size: .; D: .; V: TRBV2; length: 13; DNA: TGTGCCAGCAGTGCAGGACAGAACTTGGAGCAGTACTTC; CDR3: CASSAGQNLEQYF
J: TRBJ1-1; size: .; D: .; V: TRBV6-5; length: 14; DNA: TGTGCCAGCAGTTACGCGGACAGAGACACTGAAGCTTTCTTT; CDR3: CASSYADRDTEAFF
J: TRBJ1-5; size: .; D: .; V: TRBV6-5; length: 14; DNA: TGTGCCAGCAGTTACAGTCCCGGCGGTCAGCCCCAGCATTTT; CDR3: CASSYSPGGQPQHF
J: TRBJ2-5; size: .; D: TRBD2; V: TRBV7-2; length: 13; DNA: TGTGCCAGCGTAGCGGGGGTCCGAGAGACCCAGTACTTC; CDR3: CASVAGVRETQYF
J: TRBJ2-1; size: .; D: .; V: TRBV28; length: 12; DNA: TGTGCCAGCAGTTCCTCGGGTTTCGCGCAGTTCTTC; CDR3: CASSSSGFAQFF
J: TRBJ1-2; size: .; D: .; V: TRBV30; length: 14; DNA: TGTGCCGGACTCAGACCGGGACGGACCTATGGCTACACCTTC; CDR3: CAGLRPGRTYGYTF
J: TRBJ2-7; size: .; D: TRBD1; V: TRBV7-2; length: 14; DNA: TGTGCCAGCAGCTTAGGGACAGGGGCTCACGAGCAGTACTTC; CDR3: CASSLGTGAHEQYF
J: TRBJ2-2; size: .; D: TRBD1; V: TRBV7-3; length: 15; DNA: TGTGCCAGCAGCCAGTGGACAGGGTTAACCGGGGAGCTGTTTTTT; CDR3: CASSQWTGLTGELFF
J: TRBJ2-5; size: .; D: .; V: TRBV14; length: 11; DNA: TGTGCCAGCAGCCACCAAGAGACCCAGTACTTC; CDR3: CASSHQETQYF
J: TRBJ2-7; size: .; D: TRBD1; V: TRBV5-1; length: 12; DNA: TGCGCCAGCAGATCAGGACAGGGCGAGCAGTACTTC; CDR3: CASRSGQGEQYF
J: TRBJ1-3; size: .; D: .; V: TRBV28; length: 17; DNA: TGTGCCAGCAGTTTATCTGTTGGGCGGATCTCTGGAAACACCATATATTTT; CDR3: CASSLSVGRISGNTIYF
J: TRBJ2-1; size: few; D: TRBD2; V: TRBV10-3; length: 14; DNA: TGTGCCATCGGAAGCTTCCGGGGGGGCAATGAGCAGTTCTTC; CDR3: CAIGSFRGGNEQFF
J: TRBJ2-1; size: .; D: .; V: TRBV5-1; length: 15; DNA: TGCGCCAGCAGCTCCCCTAGCGAACTCAACAATGAGCAGTTCTTC; CDR3: CASSSPSELNNEQFF
J: TRBJ2-3; size: once; D: .; V: TRBV5-1; length: 15; DNA: TGCGCCAGCAGCTTGAAAGGCGGAAGCACAGATACGCAGTATTTT; CDR3: CASSLKGGSTDTQYF
J: TRBJ2-2; size: .; D: .; V: TRBV7-8; length: 16; DNA: TGTGCCAGCAGCTTAGTCGGGCAGATTAACACCGGGGAGCTGTTTTTT; CDR3: CASSLVGQINTGELFF
J: TRBJ1-5; size: .; D: TRBD1; V: TRBV2; length: 14; DNA: TGTGCCAGCGGGTCGGACAGGGCGGGTCAGCCCCAGCATTTT; CDR3: CASGSDRAGQPQHF
J: TRBJ2-5; size: .; D: .; V: TRBV5-4; length: 15; DNA: TGTGCCAGCAGCTTGGACCCACTAGCTCTGGAGACCCAGTACTTC; CDR3: CASSLDPLALETQYF
J: TRBJ2-1; size: .; D: .; V: TRBV29-1; length: 10; DNA: TGCAGCATCAGGACGGCTGAGCAGTTCTTC; CDR3: CSIRTAEQFF
J: TRBJ2-2; size: .; D: .; V: TRBV7-3; length: 17; DNA: TGTGCCAGCAGCTTAAGAGCGGGACAGATGGGGACCGGGGAGCTGTTTTTT; CDR3: CASSLRAGQMGTGELFF
J: TRBJ2-7; size: .; D: TRBD1; V: TRBV19; length: 13; DNA: TGTGCCAGAGACCGGGACAGGGGGTACGAGCAGTACTTC; CDR3: CARDRDRGYEQYF
J: TRBJ1-2; size: .; D: TRBD1; V: TRBV5-4; length: 14; DNA: TGTGCCAGCAGCTTGGAGGGACAGGGTCGGGGCTACACCTTC; CDR3: CASSLEGQGRGYTF